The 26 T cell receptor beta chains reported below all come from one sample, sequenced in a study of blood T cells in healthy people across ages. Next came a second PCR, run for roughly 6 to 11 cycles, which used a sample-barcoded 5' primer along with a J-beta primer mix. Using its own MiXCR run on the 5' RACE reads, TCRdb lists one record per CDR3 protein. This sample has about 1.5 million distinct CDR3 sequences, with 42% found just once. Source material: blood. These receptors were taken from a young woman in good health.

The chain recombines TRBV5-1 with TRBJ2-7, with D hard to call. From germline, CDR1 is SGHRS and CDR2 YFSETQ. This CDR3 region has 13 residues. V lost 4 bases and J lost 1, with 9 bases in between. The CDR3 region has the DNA TGCGCCAGCAGCATGCCCGGATCCTACGAGCAGTACTTC. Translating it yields CASSMPGSYEQYF.

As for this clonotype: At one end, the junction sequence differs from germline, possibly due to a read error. CDR3 sequence reads: CSARDRRTSGDTQYF. Written as DNA, the CDR3 is TGCAGTGCTCGAGATCGTCGGACTAGCGGAGATACGCAGTATTTT. V is TRBV20-1 and J is TRBJ2-3, with TRBD2 matching over 10 bases. The CDR3 is 15 amino acids. Germline-derived CDR1 and CDR2 are DFQATT and SNEGSKA (reference sequence).

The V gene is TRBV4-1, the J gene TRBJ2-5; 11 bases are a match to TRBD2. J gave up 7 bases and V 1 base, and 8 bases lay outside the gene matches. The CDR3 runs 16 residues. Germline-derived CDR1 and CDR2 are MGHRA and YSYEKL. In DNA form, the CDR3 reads TGCGCCAGCAGCCAAGGTCGGGGGACTAGCGGACGGACCCAGTACTTC. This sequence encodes CASSQGRGTSGRTQYF.

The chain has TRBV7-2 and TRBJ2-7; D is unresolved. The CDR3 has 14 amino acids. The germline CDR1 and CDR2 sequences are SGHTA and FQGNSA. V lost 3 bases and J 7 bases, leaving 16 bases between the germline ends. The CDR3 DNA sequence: TGTGCCAGCAGCTTGGTAGTCCCGCGTGGGGAGCAGTACTTC. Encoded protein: CASSLVVPRGEQYF.

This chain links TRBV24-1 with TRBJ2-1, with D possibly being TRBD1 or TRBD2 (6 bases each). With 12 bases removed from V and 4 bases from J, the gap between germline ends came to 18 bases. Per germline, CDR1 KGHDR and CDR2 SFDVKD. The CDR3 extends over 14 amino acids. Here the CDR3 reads CAVGGRGNYNEQFF. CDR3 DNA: TGTGCCGTCGGGGGTAGGGGGAATTACAATGAGCAGTTCTTC.

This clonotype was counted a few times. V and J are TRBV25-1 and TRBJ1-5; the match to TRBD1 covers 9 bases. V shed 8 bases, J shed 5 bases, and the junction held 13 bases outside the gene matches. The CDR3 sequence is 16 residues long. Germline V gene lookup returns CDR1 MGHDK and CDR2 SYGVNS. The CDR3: CASSPTWGTGHQPQHF. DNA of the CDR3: TGTGCCAGCTCACCTACTTGGGGGACAGGGCATCAGCCCCAGCATTTT.

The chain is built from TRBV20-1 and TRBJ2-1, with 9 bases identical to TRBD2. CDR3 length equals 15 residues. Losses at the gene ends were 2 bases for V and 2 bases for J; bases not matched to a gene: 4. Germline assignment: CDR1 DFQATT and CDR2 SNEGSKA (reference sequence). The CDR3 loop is CSARSLAGPYNEQFF. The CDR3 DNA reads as TGCAGTGCTAGAAGTCTAGCGGGGCCCTACAATGAGCAGTTCTTC.

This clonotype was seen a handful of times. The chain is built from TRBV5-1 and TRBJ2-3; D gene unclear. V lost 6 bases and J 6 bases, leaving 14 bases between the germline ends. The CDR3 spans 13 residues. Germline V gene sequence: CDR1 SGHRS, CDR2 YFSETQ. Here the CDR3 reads CASTSLRSDTQYF. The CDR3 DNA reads TGCGCCAGCACCTCACTCCGTTCGGATACGCAGTATTTT.

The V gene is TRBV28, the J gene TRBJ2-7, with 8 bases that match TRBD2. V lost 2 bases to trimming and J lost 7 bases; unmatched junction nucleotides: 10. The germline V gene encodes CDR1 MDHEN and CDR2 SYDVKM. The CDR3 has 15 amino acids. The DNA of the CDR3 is TGTGCCAGCAGTTTAACACTAGCGGCATCGGATGAGCAGTACTTC. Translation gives CASSLTLAASDEQYF.

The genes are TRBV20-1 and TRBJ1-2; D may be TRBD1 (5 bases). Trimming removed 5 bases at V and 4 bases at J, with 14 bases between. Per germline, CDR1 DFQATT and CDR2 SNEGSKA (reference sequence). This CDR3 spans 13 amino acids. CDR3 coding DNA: TGCAGTGCTTTCGCAGGGAACGGCTATGGCTACACCTTC. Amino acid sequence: CSAFAGNGYGYTF.

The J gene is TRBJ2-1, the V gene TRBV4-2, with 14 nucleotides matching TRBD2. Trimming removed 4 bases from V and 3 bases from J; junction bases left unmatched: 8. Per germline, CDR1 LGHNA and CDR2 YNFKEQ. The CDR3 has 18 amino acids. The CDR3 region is CASSPGLAGVSNYNEQFF. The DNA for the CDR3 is TGTGCCAGCAGCCCGGGACTAGCGGGAGTGTCGAACTACAATGAGCAGTTCTTC.

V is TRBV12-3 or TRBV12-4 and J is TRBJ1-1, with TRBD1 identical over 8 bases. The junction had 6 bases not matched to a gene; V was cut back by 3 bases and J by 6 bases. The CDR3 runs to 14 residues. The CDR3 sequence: CASSFLQGGPEAFF. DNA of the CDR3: TGTGCCAGCAGTTTCTTACAGGGGGGGCCTGAAGCTTTCTTT.

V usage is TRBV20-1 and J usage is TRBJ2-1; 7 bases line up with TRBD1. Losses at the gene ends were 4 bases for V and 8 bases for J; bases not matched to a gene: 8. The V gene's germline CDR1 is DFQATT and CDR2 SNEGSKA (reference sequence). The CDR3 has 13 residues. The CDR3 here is CSAKKGAADEQFF. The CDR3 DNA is TGCAGTGCTAAAAAGGGGGCAGCGGATGAGCAGTTCTTC.

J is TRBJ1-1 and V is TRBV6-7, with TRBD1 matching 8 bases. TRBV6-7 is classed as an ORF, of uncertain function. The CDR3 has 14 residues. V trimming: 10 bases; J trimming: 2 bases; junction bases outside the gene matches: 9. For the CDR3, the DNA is TGTGCCACCACCACAGGGGGGATAAACACTGAAGCTTTCTTT. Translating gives CATTTGGINTEAFF.

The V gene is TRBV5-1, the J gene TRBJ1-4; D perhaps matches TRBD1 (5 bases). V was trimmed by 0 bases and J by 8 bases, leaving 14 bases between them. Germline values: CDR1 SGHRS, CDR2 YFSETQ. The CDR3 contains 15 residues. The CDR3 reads CASSLALREGEKLFF. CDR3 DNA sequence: TGCGCCAGCAGCTTGGCCCTCAGGGAAGGAGAAAAACTGTTTTTT.

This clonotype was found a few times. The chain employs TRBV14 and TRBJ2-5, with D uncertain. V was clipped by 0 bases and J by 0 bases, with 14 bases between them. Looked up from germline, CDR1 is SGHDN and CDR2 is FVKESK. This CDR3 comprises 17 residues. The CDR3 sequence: CASSQDRVNGYQETQYF. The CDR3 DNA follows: TGTGCCAGCAGCCAAGATCGGGTCAACGGCTACCAAGAGACCCAGTACTTC.

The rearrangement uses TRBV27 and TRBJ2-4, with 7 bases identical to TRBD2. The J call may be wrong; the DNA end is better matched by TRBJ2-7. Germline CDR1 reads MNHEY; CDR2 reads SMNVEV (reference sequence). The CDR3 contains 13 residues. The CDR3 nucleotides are TGTGCCAGCAGTTTGGGGGGGTCGGTCGAGCAGTACTTC. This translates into CASSLGGSVEQYF.

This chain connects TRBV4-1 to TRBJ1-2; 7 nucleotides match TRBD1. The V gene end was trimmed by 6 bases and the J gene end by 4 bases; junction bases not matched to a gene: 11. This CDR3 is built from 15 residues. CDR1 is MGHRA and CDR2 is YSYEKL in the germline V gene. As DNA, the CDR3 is TGCGCCAGCAGTCCGACAGGGCTGAGTGGCTATGGCTACACCTTC. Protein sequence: CASSPTGLSGYGYTF.

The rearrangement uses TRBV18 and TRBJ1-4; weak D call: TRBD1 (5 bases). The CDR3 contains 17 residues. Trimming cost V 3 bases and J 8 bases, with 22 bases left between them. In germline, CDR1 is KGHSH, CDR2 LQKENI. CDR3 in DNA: TGTGCCAGCTCACCCAGGGACCCATTGGCATATGAGGAAAAACTGTTTTTT. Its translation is CASSPRDPLAYEEKLFF.

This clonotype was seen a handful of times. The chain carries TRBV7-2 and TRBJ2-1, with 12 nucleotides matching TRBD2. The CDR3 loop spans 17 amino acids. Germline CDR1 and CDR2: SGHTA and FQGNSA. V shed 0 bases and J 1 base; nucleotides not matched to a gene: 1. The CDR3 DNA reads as TGTGCCAGCAGCTTAGCGGGGACTAGCGGGTCCTACAATGAGCAGTTCTTC. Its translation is CASSLAGTSGSYNEQFF.

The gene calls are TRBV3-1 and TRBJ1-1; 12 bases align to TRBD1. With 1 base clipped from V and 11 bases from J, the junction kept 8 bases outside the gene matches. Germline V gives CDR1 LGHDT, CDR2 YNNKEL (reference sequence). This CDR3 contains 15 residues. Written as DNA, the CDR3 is TGTGCCAGCAGCCAAGCCCTTGGGACAGGGGGCGCGGCTTTCTTT. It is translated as CASSQALGTGGAAFF. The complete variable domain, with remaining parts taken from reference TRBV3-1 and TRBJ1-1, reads DTAVSQTPKYLVTQMGNDKSIKCEQNLGHDTMYWYKQDSKKFLKIMFSYNNKELIINETVPNRFSPKSPDKAHLNLHINSLELGDSAVYFCASSQALGTGGAAFFGQGTRLTVV.

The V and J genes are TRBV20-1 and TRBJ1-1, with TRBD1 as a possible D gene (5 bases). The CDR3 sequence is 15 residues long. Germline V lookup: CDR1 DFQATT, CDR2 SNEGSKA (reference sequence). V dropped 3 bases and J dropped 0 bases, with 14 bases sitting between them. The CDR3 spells CSARDIRGMNTEAFF. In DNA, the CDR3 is TGCAGTGCTAGGGACATTCGGGGGATGAACACTGAAGCTTTCTTT.

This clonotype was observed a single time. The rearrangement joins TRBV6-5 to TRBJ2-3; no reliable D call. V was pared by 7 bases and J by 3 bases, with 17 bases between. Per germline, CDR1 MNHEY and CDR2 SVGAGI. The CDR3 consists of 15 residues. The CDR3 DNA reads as TGTGCCAGCACCCCACCTGGGTACCCTACAGATACGCAGTATTTT. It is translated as CASTPPGYPTDTQYF.

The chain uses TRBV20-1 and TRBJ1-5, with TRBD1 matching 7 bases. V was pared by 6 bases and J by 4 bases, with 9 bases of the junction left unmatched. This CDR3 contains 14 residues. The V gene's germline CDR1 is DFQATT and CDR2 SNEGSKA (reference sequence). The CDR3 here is CSATPGQPNQPQHF. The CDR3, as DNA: TGCAGTGCGACGCCGGGACAGCCTAATCAGCCCCAGCATTTT.

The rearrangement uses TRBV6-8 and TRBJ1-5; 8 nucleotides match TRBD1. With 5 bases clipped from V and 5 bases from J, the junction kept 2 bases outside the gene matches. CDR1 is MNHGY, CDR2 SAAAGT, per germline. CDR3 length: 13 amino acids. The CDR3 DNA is TGTGCCAGCAGTCAGGGGGCCTATCAGCCCCAGCATTTT. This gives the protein CASSQGAYQPQHF.

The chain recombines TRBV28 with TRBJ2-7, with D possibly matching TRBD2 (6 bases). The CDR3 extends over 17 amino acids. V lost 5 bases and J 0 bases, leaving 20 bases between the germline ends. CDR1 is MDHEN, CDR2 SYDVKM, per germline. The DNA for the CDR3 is TGTGCCAGCAGTCTCCCCCGAGGGCGGGGAGCCTCCTACGAGCAGTACTTC. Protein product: CASSLPRGRGASYEQYF. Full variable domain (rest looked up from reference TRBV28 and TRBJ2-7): DVKVTQSSRYLVKRTGEKVFLECVQDMDHENMFWYRQDPGLGLRLIYFSYDVKMKEKGDIPEGYSVSREKKERFSLILESASTNQTSMYLCASSLPRGRGASYEQYFGPGTRLTVT.